The 3 T cell receptor beta chains below come from one sample, sequenced in a study of blood T cell repertoires in COVID-19. Sequenced by immunoSEQ multiplex PCR; TCRdb stores in-frame clones only, minus some. Here the sample spans 60,000 to 90,000 clones, about 93% being singletons. The sequencing sample was made of peripheral blood. All receptors derive from a woman older than 75 with acute or convalescent COVID-19.

This clone occurred once. The chain carries TRBV11-2 and TRBJ2-3, with D perhaps TRBD1 (5 bases). Germline assignment: CDR1 SGHAT and CDR2 FQNNGV. The CDR3 runs 14 residues. V lost 0 bases and J lost 2, with 6 bases in between. The CDR3 protein is CASSLDRDTDTQYF. CDR3 nucleotide sequence: TGTGCCAGCAGCTTAGACAGGGACACAGATACGCAGTATTTT.

This chain uses TRBV19 with TRBJ2-5; possibly TRBD2 for D (6 bases). Germline CDR1 reads LNHDA; CDR2 reads SQIVND (reference sequence). The CDR3 consists of 15 residues. The V gene lost 7 bases and the J gene lost 7 bases, with 22 bases spanning the gap. This CDR3 is CASTEGTTSSGTQYF. For the CDR3, the DNA is TGTGCCAGTACCGAAGGGACCACTAGTAGCGGGACCCAGTACTTC. Full variable domain (outside the CDR3, taken from reference TRBV19 and TRBJ2-5): DGGITQSPKYLFRKEGQNVTLSCEQNLNHDAMYWYRQDPGQGLRLIYYSQIVNDFQKGDIAEGYSVSREKKESFPLTVTSAQKNPTAFYLCASTEGTTSSGTQYFGPGTRLLVL.

This chain uses TRBV10-3 with TRBJ2-5; tentatively, D is TRBD1 (5 bases). The CDR3 has 14 amino acids. Germline values: CDR1 ENHRY, CDR2 SYGVKD. The V and J ends lost 0 bases and 4 bases respectively, with 9 bases between them. The CDR3 loop is CAISESGRVETQYF. The DNA for the CDR3 is TGTGCCATCAGTGAGTCGGGCAGGGTAGAGACCCAGTACTTC.